Described below is a single T cell receptor (beta chain) sequence and its context. Antigen unknown. The sample comes from a study of identical twins. CDR1 is SNHLY, CDR2 FYNNEI, per germline. V lost 6 bases and J lost 5, with 16 bases in between. The CDR3 totals 14 residues. Study conclusions and caveats: Alpha sequences out of frame and shared by twins had excess low generation probability.

TCRdb itself ran the 5' RACE reads through MiXCR, one entry per CDR3 protein. The table lists approximately 1.8 million distinct CDR3 sequences, roughly a third of them singletons. The TCR sequence derives from a newborn girl in good health. What was sequenced was cord blood. The gene calls are TRBV2 and TRBJ1-2; D is undetermined. This CDR3 reads CASRMGVQGYGYTF. CDR3 nucleotides: TGTGCCAGCAGAATGGGCGTCCAAGGGTATGGCTACACCTTC.